The text below deals with one T cell receptor (beta chain). The record originates from a study of blood T cell repertoires in COVID-19. Study overall: The origin of the acute and convalescent COVID-19 samples was the United States, Italy and Spain. PBMCs, B-cell-depleted T cells, or T cells provided the cDNA or gDNA that made up the material.

As originally analysed: Estimates of nucleated cell counts were drawn from the amplification of reference gene primers. The assay was immunoSEQ multiplex PCR, and TCRdb's table has in-frame clones only and misses some. The V and J calls and clone size come from that table; D and trimming were worked out from the DNA. The table has 20,000 to 30,000 clones, under 90% seen once. V gave up 0 bases and J gave up 8 bases, with 10 bases separating them. Per the germline V gene, CDR1 is KGHSH and CDR2 is LQKENI. The CDR3 runs to 13 residues. This TCR was recovered from a woman older than 75 with acute or convalescent COVID-19. Source material: peripheral blood. The V gene is TRBV18, the J gene TRBJ1-1, with D perhaps TRBD1 (5 bases). CDR3 residues: CASSPPSQVEAFF. DNA for the CDR3: TGTGCCAGCTCACCACCGTCACAGGTCGAAGCTTTCTTT.